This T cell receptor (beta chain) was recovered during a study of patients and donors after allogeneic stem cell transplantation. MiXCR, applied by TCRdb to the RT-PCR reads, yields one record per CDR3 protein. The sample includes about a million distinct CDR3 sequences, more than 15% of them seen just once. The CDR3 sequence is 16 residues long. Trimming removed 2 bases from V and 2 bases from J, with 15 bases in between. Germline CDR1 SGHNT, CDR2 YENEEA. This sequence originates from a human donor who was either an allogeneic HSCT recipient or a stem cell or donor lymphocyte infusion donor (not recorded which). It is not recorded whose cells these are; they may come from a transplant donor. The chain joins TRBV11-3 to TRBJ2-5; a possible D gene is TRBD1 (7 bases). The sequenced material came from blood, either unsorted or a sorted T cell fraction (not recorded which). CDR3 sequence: CASSLLAPGGQETQYF. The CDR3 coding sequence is TGTGCCAGCAGCTTACTAGCGCCAGGGGGTCAAGAGACCCAGTACTTC.